One sample yielded the 9 T cell receptor beta chains listed below, sequenced in a study of CD8 T cells in ankylosing spondylitis. TCRdb reprocessed the 5' RACE reads with MiXCR, giving one entry per CDR3 protein. Of just over 150,000 distinct CDR3 sequences in the sample, about a sixth were seen once. The sequenced sample consisted of blood, either unsorted or a sorted T cell fraction (not recorded which). Receptor source: a male donor with ankylosing spondylitis or in good health (not recorded which).

This clonotype has just a few counts. This rearrangement joins TRBV20-1 to TRBJ2-2; D remains unclear. Germline CDR1 reads DFQATT; CDR2 reads SNEGSKA (reference sequence). Trimming left V 1 base short and J 1 base short, with 4 bases between. The CDR3 extends over 13 amino acids. CDR3 in amino acids: CSARVLNTGELFF. The CDR3 DNA reads as TGCAGTGCTAGAGTTCTGAACACCGGGGAGCTGTTTTTT.

Turning to this clonotype: The junction departs from the called germline gene at one end, perhaps through a read error. The rearrangement joins TRBV9 to TRBJ2-3, with no clear D. This CDR3 region has 12 residues. Germline-derived CDR1 and CDR2 are SGDLS and YYNGEE. CDR3 bases: TGTGCCAGCAACGTAGGTACAGATACGCAGTATTTT. Its protein is CASNVGTDTQYF.

V and J are TRBV27 and TRBJ2-7, with D perhaps TRBD2 (6 bases). This CDR3 region has 13 residues. The V gene's germline CDR1 is MNHEY and CDR2 SMNVEV (reference sequence). V was trimmed by 6 bases and J by 2 bases, leaving 11 bases between them. The CDR3 DNA reads as TGTGCCAGCAGCCGGAGCGGGCCCTACGAGCAGTACTTC. Amino acids: CASSRSGPYEQYF.

The chain carries TRBV6-6 and TRBJ2-7; the D gene is possibly TRBD1 (6 bases). Germline CDR1 MNHNY, CDR2 SVGAGI (reference sequence). This CDR3 contains 13 residues. Between the trimmed V and J ends, which lost 5 bases and 7 bases, there was a span of 15 bases. In DNA, the CDR3 is TGTGCCAGCAGTCCCGGACAGCAAAGGGAGCAGTACTTC. Its protein product is CASSPGQQREQYF.

This clonotype appeared many times. The genes are TRBV10-3 and TRBJ2-6; TRBD1 agrees at 8 bases. This CDR3 has 18 amino acids. CDR1 and CDR2 from the germline V gene are ENHRY and SYGVKD. V lost 2 bases to trimming and J lost 2 bases; unmatched junction nucleotides: 8. For the CDR3, the DNA is TGTGCCATCAGTGAGGCAGCACAGGGGGTCGCTGGGGCCAACGTCCTGACTTTC. Protein product: CAISEAAQGVAGANVLTF.

This clonotype was counted at least ten times. The CDR3: CASSPPGRTEAFF. CDR3 nucleotide sequence: TGTGCCAGCAGCCCTCCCGGACGGACTGAAGCTTTCTTT. The chain is built from TRBV7-2 and TRBJ1-1, with D unclear. Germline CDR1 SGHTA, CDR2 FQGNSA. The CDR3 is 13 amino acids. Trimming took 5 bases from V and 5 from J, leaving 12 bases between them.

This chain uses TRBV5-1 with TRBJ2-1; tentatively, D is TRBD1 or TRBD2 (5 bases each). The germline V gene has CDR1 SGHRS and CDR2 YFSETQ. The CDR3 loop spans 14 amino acids. V was clipped by 0 bases and J by 6 bases, with 10 bases between them. The DNA of the CDR3 is TGCGCCAGCAGCTTGGGGGACCACGGCAATGAGCAGTTCTTC. Its protein is CASSLGDHGNEQFF.

This clonotype showed up many times. J is TRBJ2-1 and V is TRBV18, with TRBD2 matching over 8 bases. V lost 5 bases and J lost 1; bases outside the gene matches: 7. The CDR3 loop spans 16 amino acids. Germline lookup yields CDR1 KGHSH and CDR2 LQKENI. CDR3 in DNA: TGTGCCAGCTCAGCCCTTGGCGGGAGGTCCTACAATGAGCAGTTCTTC. Translation: CASSALGGRSYNEQFF.

The chain couples TRBV2 to TRBJ1-2; D remains unclear. The CDR3 spans 13 residues. With 7 bases removed from V and 2 bases from J, the gap between germline ends came to 11 bases. Germline loops: CDR1 SNHLY, CDR2 FYNNEI. DNA for the CDR3: TGTGCCAGCACCCCCACCAGGAACTATGGCTACACCTTC. Translation gives CASTPTRNYGYTF.